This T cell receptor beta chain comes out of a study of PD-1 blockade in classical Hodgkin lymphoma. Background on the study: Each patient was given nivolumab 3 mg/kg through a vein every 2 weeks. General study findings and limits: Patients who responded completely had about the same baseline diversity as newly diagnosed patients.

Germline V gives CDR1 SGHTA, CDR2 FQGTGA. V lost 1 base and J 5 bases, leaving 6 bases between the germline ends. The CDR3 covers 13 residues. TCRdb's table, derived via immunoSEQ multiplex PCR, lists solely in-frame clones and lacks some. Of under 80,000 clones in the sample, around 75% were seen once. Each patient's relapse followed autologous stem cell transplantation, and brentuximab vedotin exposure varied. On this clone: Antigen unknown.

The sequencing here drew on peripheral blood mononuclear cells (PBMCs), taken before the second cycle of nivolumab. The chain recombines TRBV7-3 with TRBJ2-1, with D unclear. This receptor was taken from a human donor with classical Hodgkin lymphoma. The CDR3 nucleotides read TGTGCCAGCAGCTTAAGCCTTGACAATGAGCAGTTCTTC. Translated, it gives CASSLSLDNEQFF.